This T cell receptor (beta chain) was obtained from a study of tumor and adjacent non-tumor tissue in lung cancer. As for the study in general: Samples averaged roughly 4.4 million productive TCRbeta reads each.

From germline, CDR1 is SGHAT and CDR2 FQNNGV. Trimming left V 3 bases short and J 11 bases short, with 16 bases between. This CDR3 spans 13 amino acids. With regard to this clonotype: Its antigen is currently unknown.

This sample's RNA came from whole unsorted tissue. Study-wide results and caveats: Significantly higher TCR diversity was found in tumor than normal lung.

TCRbeta libraries were built with three rounds of nested PCR, modified from ARM-PCR. Using its own MiXCR run on the multiplex PCR reads, TCRdb lists one record per CDR3 protein. The sample carries 200,000 to 250,000 distinct CDR3 sequences, about 76% recorded once. The sequencing sample was made of lung tumor tissue. This sequence originates from a man aged 55 to 69 with non-small cell lung cancer. The chain has TRBV11-2 and TRBJ1-1; D unclear. The CDR3 spells CASSLRGRDSAFF. The CDR3 DNA reads as TGTGCCAGCAGCTTGCGCGGCCGGGATTCCGCTTTCTTT. The full variable domain, completed using reference TRBV11-2 and TRBJ1-1, is EAGVAQSPRYKIIEKRQSVAFWCNPISGHATLYWYQQILGQGPKLLIQFQNNGVVDDSQLPKDRFSAERLKGVDSTLKIQPAKLEDSAVYLCASSLRGRDSAFFGQGTRLTVV.